A single sample is the source of the 19 T cell receptor beta chains below, sequenced in a study of T cell responses to AZD1222 COVID-19 vaccine. Profiled with immunoSEQ multiplex PCR; TCRdb holds only in-frame clones, not every one. The sample lists 130,000 to 150,000 clones; around 83% were seen once. The material sequenced was peripheral blood, taken 28 days after the second AZD1222 dose. Receptors originate from an adult who received the AZD1222 COVID-19 vaccine.

The chain is built from TRBV6-6 and TRBJ1-1; perhaps TRBD1 as D (6 bases). Trimming left V 6 bases short and J 4 bases short, with 12 bases between. The CDR3 runs 13 residues. Germline V gene sequence: CDR1 MNHNY, CDR2 SVGAGI (reference sequence). The CDR3 bases are TGTGCCAGCAGCGGAGTCAGGGGCACTGAAGCTTTCTTT. This translates into CASSGVRGTEAFF.

This sequence joins TRBV28 and TRBJ2-7; 13 bases agree with TRBD2. From germline, CDR1 is MDHEN and CDR2 SYDVKM. V dropped 5 bases and J dropped 0; count of bases not matched to a gene: 13. The CDR3 sequence is 19 residues long. In nucleotides, the CDR3 is TGTGCCAGCAGTACCCGTCTACTAGCGGGGGGGGAGAGCTCCTACGAGCAGTACTTC. Protein: CASSTRLLAGGESSYEQYF. The full variable domain, with the rest looked up from reference TRBV28 and TRBJ2-7, is DVKVTQSSRYLVKRTGEKVFLECVQDMDHENMFWYRQDPGLGLRLIYFSYDVKMKEKGDIPEGYSVSREKKERFSLILESASTNQTSMYLCASSTRLLAGGESSYEQYFGPGTRLTVT.

The V gene is TRBV6-5, the J gene TRBJ1-4; TRBD1 aligns across 7 bases. CDR3 length equals 12 residues. The trim removed 6 bases at V and 5 bases at J, leaving 0 bases unmatched. Per the germline V gene, CDR1 is MNHEY and CDR2 is SVGAGI. The DNA of the CDR3 is TGTGCCAGCAGACAGGGGAATGAAAAACTGTTTTTT. Translation: CASRQGNEKLFF.

This clone was picked up a small number of times. The chain recombines TRBV19 with TRBJ1-6; D is uncertain. Germline V gene data show CDR1 as LNHDA and CDR2 as SQIVND (reference sequence). The CDR3 is made up of 15 amino acids. With 3 bases removed from V and 10 bases from J, the gap between germline ends came to 16 bases. CDR3 bases: TGTGCCAGTAGTATTATAGGGATAAACGGATCACCCCTCCACTTT. Its protein product is CASSIIGINGSPLHF.

The CDR3 region has the DNA TGCGCCAGCAGCCAAGTTCCCCCTACAGGGCTTGGCGAAAAACTGTTTTTT. Encoded protein: CASSQVPPTGLGEKLFF. The chain carries TRBV4-1 and TRBJ1-4; TRBD1 is a possible D gene (6 bases). Trimming removed 1 base at V and 8 bases at J, with 20 bases between. From germline, CDR1 is MGHRA and CDR2 YSYEKL. This CDR3 is 17 amino acids long.

V and J are TRBV6-5 and TRBJ2-5; 8 nucleotides match TRBD1. The CDR3 is 15 residues long. Germline lookup yields CDR1 MNHEY and CDR2 SVGAGI. The J segment lost 5 bases and the V segment lost 6 bases, leaving 11 bases of the junction unmatched. CDR3 nucleotides: TGTGCCAGCAGGACCGGGACAGGATCATACGAGACCCAGTACTTC. The encoded protein is CASRTGTGSYETQYF.

J is TRBJ2-3 and V is TRBV28; D unclear. The CDR3 contains 19 residues. Trimming took 3 bases from V and 2 from J, leaving 24 bases between them. Germline loops: CDR1 MDHEN, CDR2 SYDVKM. The chain's CDR3 is CASSFERASTPYYTDTQYF. CDR3 DNA: TGTGCCAGCAGTTTTGAAAGGGCTTCGACCCCATATTACACAGATACGCAGTATTTT.

This clone has only a few counts. The V call is TRBV10-3, the J call TRBJ1-6, with no clear D. The V and J ends lost 6 bases and 4 bases respectively, with 13 bases between them. Germline loops: CDR1 ENHRY, CDR2 SYGVKD. The CDR3 spans 15 residues. The CDR3, as DNA: TGTGCCATCAGAGTCGGAGTCGAGTATAATTCACCCCTCCACTTT. Translation gives CAIRVGVEYNSPLHF.

The chain recombines TRBV19 with TRBJ2-1; TRBD2 aligns across 12 bases. Germline V gene lookup returns CDR1 LNHDA and CDR2 SQIVND (reference sequence). The CDR3 spans 17 residues. The V gene end was trimmed by 1 base and the J gene end by 4 bases; junction bases not matched to a gene: 5. CDR3 region: CASSIVPSGRVYNEQFF. The DNA of the CDR3 is TGTGCCAGTAGTATAGTTCCTAGCGGGAGGGTTTACAATGAGCAGTTCTTC.

This clone was detected only once. The chain has TRBV18 and TRBJ2-7; 9 positions match TRBD1. V was clipped by 5 bases and J by 1 base; unmatched bases: 6. Germline V gene sequence: CDR1 KGHSH, CDR2 LQKENI. This CDR3 spans 15 amino acids. The chain's CDR3 is CASSTLGQGSYEQYF. The DNA of the CDR3 is TGTGCCAGCTCAACCCTAGGACAGGGGTCCTACGAGCAGTACTTC.

The chain combines TRBV19 with TRBJ1-2, with a tentative D call TRBD1 (5 bases). Trimming cost V 7 bases and J 2 bases, with 11 bases left between them. CDR1 LNHDA and CDR2 SQIVND come from the germline V gene (reference sequence). This CDR3 has 13 amino acids. This chain's CDR3 is CASKERGNYGYTF. CDR3 nucleotide sequence: TGTGCCAGTAAAGAGAGGGGCAACTATGGCTACACCTTC. Filled out from reference TRBV19 and TRBJ1-2, the complete variable domain reads DGGITQSPKYLFRKEGQNVTLSCEQNLNHDAMYWYRQDPGQGLRLIYYSQIVNDFQKGDIAEGYSVSREKKESFPLTVTSAQKNPTAFYLCASKERGNYGYTFGSGTRLTVV.

The chain joins TRBV2 to TRBJ2-7; D gene unclear. CDR1 is SNHLY and CDR2 is FYNNEI in the germline V gene. Trimming took 2 bases from V and 3 from J, leaving 2 bases between them. This CDR3 comprises 11 residues. CDR3 DNA sequence: TGTGCCAGCAGTGAATACTACGAGCAGTACTTC. This codes for CASSEYYEQYF.

This clone was detected only once. The V and J genes are TRBV6-6 and TRBJ1-2; 9 bases agree with TRBD1. The CDR3 is made up of 14 amino acids. CDR1 MNHNY and CDR2 SVGAGI come from the germline V gene (reference sequence). V dropped 6 bases and J dropped 4; count of bases not matched to a gene: 6. This chain's CDR3 is CASSTGGAGYGYTF. The CDR3 DNA follows: TGTGCCAGCAGCACAGGGGGCGCGGGCTATGGCTACACCTTC.

This clone has a single count. V and J are TRBV28 and TRBJ1-2; D possibly corresponds to TRBD1 (5 bases). The CDR3 runs 13 residues. The germline CDR1 and CDR2 sequences are MDHEN and SYDVKM. Trimming took 9 bases from V and 14 from J, leaving 25 bases between them. The CDR3 protein is CASSTRDLLIITF. In DNA form, the CDR3 reads TGTGCCAGTTCGACCCGGGACCTCCTAATCATAACCTTC.

The chain employs TRBV15 and TRBJ1-1, with D possibly being TRBD1 (6 bases). Trimming pared 1 base from V and 10 bases from J, leaving 19 bases between. CDR1 and CDR2 from the germline V gene are LNHNV and YYDKDF (reference sequence). The CDR3 is made up of 15 amino acids. The CDR3 region has the DNA TGTGCCACCAGCAGAGTTAGGGACACCACCTGGGGAGCTTTCTTT. Protein sequence: CATSRVRDTTWGAFF.

V and J are TRBV5-5 and TRBJ1-2; D gene ambiguous. Germline V gives CDR1 SGHKS, CDR2 YYEKEE (reference sequence). Trimming shortened V by 0 bases and J by 3 bases, and 3 bases separated the two germline ends. The CDR3 runs to 12 residues. The CDR3 sequence is CASSLEDYGYTF. DNA of the CDR3: TGTGCCAGCAGCTTGGAGGACTATGGCTACACCTTC.

The CDR3 spells CASSERPVDRRYNSPLHF. CDR3 bases: TGTGCCAGCAGCGAGAGACCCGTGGACAGGCGGTATAATTCACCCCTCCACTTT. This rearrangement joins TRBV9 to TRBJ1-6, with 7 positions matching TRBD1. The CDR3 totals 18 residues. J was trimmed by 4 bases and V by 3 bases; bases with no gene match: 13. Germline CDR1 SGDLS, CDR2 YYNGEE. Complete variable domain (other parts from reference TRBV9 and TRBJ1-6): DSGVTQTPKHLITATGQRVTLRCSPRSGDLSVYWYQQSLDQGLQFLIQYYNGEERAKGNILERFSAQQFPDLHSELNLSSLELGDSALYFCASSERPVDRRYNSPLHFGNGTRLTVT.

This clone was recorded only once. The chain couples TRBV12-3 or TRBV12-4 to TRBJ1-5; tentative D call: TRBD1 (6 bases). Trimming shortened V by 2 bases and J by 7 bases, and 9 bases separated the two germline ends. This CDR3 is 13 amino acids long. The CDR3 reads CASSLTGPQPQHF. CDR3 bases: TGTGCCAGCAGTTTAACAGGGCCCCAGCCCCAGCATTTT.

The chain has TRBV5-1 and TRBJ1-6; a possible D gene is TRBD1 (5 bases). CDR3 length: 15 amino acids. Trimming took 3 bases from V and 10 from J, leaving 17 bases between them. CDR1 and CDR2 (germline): SGHRS, YFSETQ. The CDR3 protein is CASSWDGGSPSPLHF. The CDR3 coding sequence is TGCGCCAGCAGCTGGGACGGAGGCTCCCCGTCACCCCTCCACTTT.